The 27 T cell receptor beta chains in this list originate from one sample, sequenced in a study of beta chain features in type 1 diabetes. Of the isolated RNA, all was reverse transcribed, and so the sequenced material was expressed TCRB transcripts. Sequenced by immunoSEQ multiplex PCR; TCRdb stores in-frame clones only, minus some. The table shows 430,000 or so clones, with more than 9.5% occurring only once. The sequenced material came from naive CD4+ T cells from blood. These receptors were obtained from a woman between 18 and 30 years old in good health.

V is TRBV30 and J is TRBJ2-1; maybe TRBD2 (5 bases). Germline V gene data show CDR1 as GTSNPN and CDR2 as SVGIG (reference sequence). The CDR3 contains 13 residues. Trimming left V 2 bases short and J 6 bases short, with 11 bases between. The CDR3 is CAWSTGGFNEQFF. The CDR3 DNA reads TGTGCCTGGAGTACCGGAGGCTTCAATGAGCAGTTCTTC. Variable domain in full (rest from reference TRBV30 and TRBJ2-1): SQTIHQWPATLVQPVGSPLSLECTVEGTSNPNLYWYRQAAGRGLQLLFYSVGIGQISSEVPQNLSASRPQDRQFILSSKKLLLSDSGFYLCAWSTGGFNEQFFGPGTRLTVL.

The chain links TRBV5-1 to TRBJ2-2; D unclear. Germline lookup yields CDR1 SGHRS and CDR2 YFSETQ. The CDR3 is 14 residues long. Trimming removed 4 bases from V and 0 bases from J, with 7 bases in between. CDR3 loop: CASSLQTNTGELFF. The CDR3 coding sequence is TGCGCCAGCAGCCTACAGACGAACACCGGGGAGCTGTTTTTT. Variable domain in full (rest from reference TRBV5-1 and TRBJ2-2): KAGVTQTPRYLIKTRGQQVTLSCSPISGHRSVSWYQQTPGQGLQFLFEYFSETQRNKGNFPGRFSGRQFSNSRSEMNVSTLELGDSALYLCASSLQTNTGELFFGEGSRLTVL.

V is TRBV27 and J is TRBJ1-4, with a possible D match to TRBD1 (6 bases). With 6 bases removed from V and 8 bases from J, the gap between germline ends came to 16 bases. Germline V CDR1 and CDR2: MNHEY, SMNVEV (reference sequence). CDR3 size: 14 residues. The CDR3 nucleotides read TGTGCCAGCAGAAGTCAGGGGTCGGGGGAAAAACTGTTTTTT. It encodes CASRSQGSGEKLFF.

This clone appeared a few times. The rearrangement joins TRBV28 to TRBJ2-3; D gene ambiguous. V lost 6 bases to trimming and J lost 0 bases, with 7 bases between them. There are 13 residues in the CDR3. Germline V CDR1 and CDR2: MDHEN, SYDVKM. This CDR3 is CASRWRSTDTQYF. The CDR3 nucleotides are TGTGCCAGCAGGTGGCGGAGCACAGATACGCAGTATTTT. Filled out from reference TRBV28 and TRBJ2-3, the complete variable domain reads DVKVTQSSRYLVKRTGEKVFLECVQDMDHENMFWYRQDPGLGLRLIYFSYDVKMKEKGDIPEGYSVSREKKERFSLILESASTNQTSMYLCASRWRSTDTQYFGPGTRLTVL.

This clone occurred many times. The CDR3 spells CASSHEGEETQYF. The CDR3 DNA reads TGCGCCAGCAGCCATGAGGGTGAGGAGACCCAGTACTTC. The genes are TRBV4-3 and TRBJ2-5, with TRBD2 as a possible D gene (5 bases). This CDR3 has 13 residues. The ends were cut back, 3 bases at V and 5 bases at J, with 10 bases in the middle. Germline V gene data show CDR1 as LGHNA and CDR2 as YSLEER.

V usage is TRBV20-1 and J usage is TRBJ2-7; no firm D call. CDR1 is DFQATT and CDR2 is SNEGSKA in the germline V gene (reference sequence). CDR3 size: 11 residues. V lost 7 bases, J lost 4 bases, and 11 bases lay in between. As DNA, the CDR3 is TGCAGTGTTACGACCCAATACGAGCAGTACGTC. It yields the protein CSVTTQYEQYV.

This clone has only a few counts. The chain recombines TRBV7-2 with TRBJ2-3; TRBD2 matches at 12 bases. This CDR3 spans 19 amino acids. After removal of 4 bases from V and 2 bases from J, the junction contained 13 bases not matched to a gene. The germline gives CDR1 SGHTA, CDR2 FQGNSA. CDR3 DNA sequence: TGTGCCAGCAGCTACCCCACTAGCGGGAGGTCAAAGTACACAGATACGCAGTATTTT. This encodes CASSYPTSGRSKYTDTQYF. Based on the CDR3 plus reference TRBV7-2 and TRBJ2-3, the full variable domain is GAGVSQSPSNKVTEKGKDVELRCDPISGHTALYWYRQSLGQGLEFLIYFQGNSAPDKSGLPSDRFSAERTGGSVSTLTIQRTQQEDSAVYLCASSYPTSGRSKYTDTQYFGPGTRLTVL.

The rearrangement links TRBV9 to TRBJ1-3; a possible D gene is TRBD1 (5 bases). Germline assignment: CDR1 SGDLS and CDR2 YYNGEE. This CDR3 has 13 amino acids. V gave up 3 bases and J gave up 7 bases, with 11 bases separating them. The CDR3 protein is CASSGWTTNTIYF. The CDR3 bases are TGTGCCAGCAGCGGATGGACAACCAACACCATATATTTT.

This clone was found a few times. CDR3 residues: CASSLSQMNTEAFF. For the CDR3, the DNA is TGTGCCAGCAGTTTAAGCCAAATGAACACTGAAGCTTTCTTT. The gene calls are TRBV28 and TRBJ1-1; no reliable D call. The ends were cut back, 2 bases at V and 0 bases at J, with 7 bases in the middle. The CDR3 is 14 residues long. Germline loops: CDR1 MDHEN, CDR2 SYDVKM.

This clone was detected a few times. V gene TRBV2 combines with J gene TRBJ2-7; D gene uncertain. The CDR3 extends over 14 amino acids. V was clipped by 4 bases and J by 3 bases, with 13 bases between them. Germline CDR1 SNHLY, CDR2 FYNNEI. Written as DNA, the CDR3 is TGTGCCAGCAGTGTTGTGAGAGCCGTCTACGAGCAGTACGTC. Its protein product is CASSVVRAVYEQYV.

On this clone itself: Additional DNA sequences in this sample encode the identical CDR3. This chain links TRBV9 with TRBJ2-5, with 7 bases that match TRBD2. The CDR3 extends over 14 amino acids. CDR1 and CDR2 (germline): SGDLS, YYNGEE. V was clipped by 4 bases and J by 4 bases; unmatched bases: 7. CDR3 nucleotide sequence: TGTGCCAGCAGCCCCGGGGGAGGGCGAGAGACCCAGTACTTC. It is translated as CASSPGGGRETQYF.

This clone was seen more than once but under ten times. V and J are TRBV7-2 and TRBJ2-5, with no clear D. CDR1 and CDR2 (germline): SGHTA, FQGNSA. The CDR3 sequence is 9 residues long. Trimming shortened V by 11 bases and J by 5 bases, and 6 bases separated the two germline ends. The CDR3 sequence is CAVGETQYF. As DNA, the CDR3 is TGTGCCGTCGGGGAGACCCAGTACTTC.

This clone was seen a few times. The V call is TRBV29-1, the J call TRBJ2-1; TRBD1 is a possible D gene (6 bases). Germline CDR1 is SQVTM and CDR2 is ANQGSEA. V was cut by 5 bases and J by 0 bases, with 11 bases left in between. The CDR3 loop spans 14 amino acids. In DNA form, the CDR3 reads TGCAGCGTTTTCAGAGGGGGCTCCTACAATGAGCAGTTCTTC. Protein product: CSVFRGGSYNEQFF.

This clone was observed a handful of times. CDR3 DNA sequence: TGCGCCAGCAGCCCCCCGGGGGGGCCCAATCAGCCCCAGCATTTT. The encoded protein is CASSPPGGPNQPQHF. The chain links TRBV4-1 to TRBJ1-5; D is perhaps TRBD1 (6 bases). V lost 4 bases and J 3 bases, leaving 13 bases between the germline ends. Germline V gene lookup returns CDR1 MGHRA and CDR2 YSYEKL. The CDR3 contains 15 residues.

This chain connects TRBV2 to TRBJ2-1, with D possibly being TRBD2 (6 bases). Trimming left V 8 bases short and J 0 bases short, with 11 bases between. The germline V gene has CDR1 SNHLY and CDR2 FYNNEI. This CDR3 comprises 14 residues. DNA of the CDR3: TGTGCCAGCCGGAGGGGAAGCTCCTACAATGAGCAGTTCTTC. This codes for CASRRGSSYNEQFF.

V is TRBV9 and J is TRBJ2-1, with a weak D call TRBD1 (5 bases). CDR3 length equals 14 residues. Trimming stripped 2 bases from V and 3 bases from J, with 9 bases between. Germline CDR1 reads SGDLS; CDR2 reads YYNGEE. The CDR3 is CASSVRQNYNEQFF. In DNA, the CDR3 is TGTGCCAGCAGCGTGCGACAGAACTACAATGAGCAGTTCTTC.

This clone was counted between two and nine times. The chain uses TRBV18 and TRBJ1-1, with a possible D match to TRBD1 (6 bases). CDR1 KGHSH and CDR2 LQKENI come from the germline V gene. This CDR3 has 13 amino acids. V dropped 3 bases and J dropped 8 bases, with 13 bases sitting between them. The DNA for the CDR3 is TGTGCCAGCTCACCTCAAGGACAGCCCGAAGCTTTCTTT. Its translation is CASSPQGQPEAFF. The whole variable domain, filled in from reference TRBV18 and TRBJ1-1, reads NAGVMQNPRHLVRRRGQEARLRCSPMKGHSHVYWYRQLPEEGLKFMVYLQKENIIDESGMPKERFSAEFPKEGPSILRIQQVVRGDSAAYFCASSPQGQPEAFFGQGTRLTVV.

A remark on this clone: Within the sample, other DNA sequences also encode this same CDR3. The chain has TRBV30 and TRBJ1-2; D is uncertain. The CDR3 length is 12 residues. CDR1 and CDR2 from the germline V gene are GTSNPN and SVGIG (reference sequence). The V end was cut by 0 bases, the J end by 6 bases, with 8 bases between. CDR3 coding DNA: TGTGCCTGGAGTGTAAATCTTAATGGCTACACCTTC. Translation: CAWSVNLNGYTF.

This clone has just a few counts. V and J are TRBV29-1 and TRBJ1-2; TRBD1 might be the D (6 bases). The CDR3 is made up of 10 amino acids. V lost 6 bases to trimming and J lost 6 bases, with 8 bases between them. From germline, CDR1 is SQVTM and CDR2 ANQGSEA. CDR3 DNA sequence: TGCAGCGTCGACAGGAATGGCTACACCTTC. It translates to CSVDRNGYTF.

The chain has TRBV4-3 and TRBJ2-1; D not resolved. Germline assignment: CDR1 LGHNA and CDR2 YSLEER. The CDR3 extends over 14 amino acids. The V end lost 0 bases, the J end lost 6 bases, and 9 bases lay between the germline ends. The CDR3 region is CASSQDQVLNEQFF. The DNA for the CDR3 is TGCGCCAGCAGCCAAGACCAAGTACTCAATGAGCAGTTCTTC.

The chain recombines TRBV15 with TRBJ1-2; 7 positions match TRBD1. V gave up 2 bases and J gave up 3 bases; unmatched junction bases: 6. This CDR3 comprises 15 residues. The germline V gene encodes CDR1 LNHNV and CDR2 YYDKDF (reference sequence). DNA for the CDR3: TGTGCCACCAGCAGATCAGGACAGGTCCACTATGGCTACACCTTC. Translating it yields CATSRSGQVHYGYTF. Full variable domain (rest looked up from reference TRBV15 and TRBJ1-2): DAMVIQNPRYQVTQFGKPVTLSCSQTLNHNVMYWYQQKSSQAPKLLFHYYDKDFNNEADTPDNFQSRRPNTSFCFLDIRSPGLGDTAMYLCATSRSGQVHYGYTFGSGTRLTVV.

There are a few counts of this clone. In DNA form, the CDR3 reads TGTGCCAGCAGTAGCGCCGCCGTGGGTGAGCAGTTCTTC. Its protein product is CASSSAAVGEQFF. The V call is TRBV25-1, the J call TRBJ2-1; D unresolved. Trimming stripped 5 bases from V and 9 bases from J, with 14 bases between. The CDR3 sequence is 13 residues long. CDR1 is MGHDK, CDR2 SYGVNS, per germline.

The table lists this clone with a few counts. The chain uses TRBV7-2 and TRBJ2-1, with TRBD2 identical over 7 bases. There are 16 residues in the CDR3. V gave up 5 bases and J gave up 5 bases; unmatched junction bases: 12. Germline V gene data show CDR1 as SGHTA and CDR2 as FQGNSA. CDR3: CASSPTSPGWDNEQFF. CDR3 nucleotide sequence: TGTGCCAGCAGCCCGACTAGCCCGGGATGGGACAATGAGCAGTTCTTC. Using reference TRBV7-2 and TRBJ2-1 for the parts outside the CDR3, the full variable domain is GAGVSQSPSNKVTEKGKDVELRCDPISGHTALYWYRQSLGQGLEFLIYFQGNSAPDKSGLPSDRFSAERTGGSVSTLTIQRTQQEDSAVYLCASSPTSPGWDNEQFFGPGTRLTVL.

A few counts support this clone. The chain is built from TRBV7-9 and TRBJ2-4; D ambiguous. The CDR3 loop spans 16 amino acids. Germline loops: CDR1 SEHNR, CDR2 FQNEAQ (reference sequence). V lost 5 bases and J 2 bases, leaving 16 bases between the germline ends. CDR3 protein: CASSPSSRRPKNIQYF. The CDR3 DNA follows: TGTGCCAGCAGCCCCTCCAGCAGACGACCCAAAAACATTCAGTACTTC.

The DNA of the CDR3 is TGTGCCAGCAGCTTGGCGGACGGACAGGCCAAACTCTACGAGCAGTACGTC. Translating gives CASSLADGQAKLYEQYV. The gene calls are TRBV5-6 and TRBJ2-7; 7 nucleotides line up with TRBD1. Germline CDR1 SGHDT, CDR2 YYEEEE. The CDR3 spans 17 residues. Trimming at V came to 0 bases and at J to 3 bases, leaving 12 bases not matched to a gene.

In its sample, this clone was seen a few times. J is TRBJ2-3 and V is TRBV14; 9 bases agree with TRBD2. CDR1 and CDR2 (germline): SGHDN, FVKESK. CDR3 length equals 15 residues. The V segment lost 4 bases and the J segment 0 bases; nucleotides outside the gene matches: 2. CDR3 region: CASSPLAGSTDTQYF. CDR3 bases: TGTGCCAGCAGCCCTCTAGCGGGGAGCACAGATACGCAGTATTTT. Full variable domain (missing parts from reference TRBV14 and TRBJ2-3): EAGVTQFPSHSVIEKGQTVTLRCDPISGHDNLYWYRRVMGKEIKFLLHFVKESKQDESGMPNNRFLAERTGGTYSTLKVQPAELEDSGVYFCASSPLAGSTDTQYFGPGTRLTVL.

The chain carries TRBV9 and TRBJ2-6; D call uncertain. Germline CDR1 is SGDLS and CDR2 is YYNGEE. There are 14 residues in the CDR3. V dropped 4 bases and J dropped 2 bases, with 7 bases sitting between them. CDR3 region: CASSHRTGANVLTF. As DNA, the CDR3 is TGTGCCAGCAGCCACCGTACTGGGGCCAACGTCCTGACTTTC.